The 26 T cell receptor beta chains below all came from one sample that was sequenced in a study of T cell clones after liver transplantation. Assay: immunoSEQ multiplex PCR; the TCRdb copy retains only in-frame clones and omits some. This table holds about 76,000 clones, roughly 83% found once. Sequencing was performed on CD4+ T cells from blood, taken at the 22-month timepoint. The receptor set was obtained from a human patient who received a liver transplant. Some T cells may trace back to the graft donor.

V usage is TRBV28 and J usage is TRBJ2-3; TRBD1 matches 10 bases. The germline CDR1 and CDR2 sequences are MDHEN and SYDVKM. The length of the CDR3 is 17 residues. The trim removed 5 bases at V and 2 bases at J, leaving 10 bases unmatched. The CDR3 loop reads CASSPSGQGRVTDTQYF. The CDR3, as DNA: TGTGCCAGCAGTCCCTCGGGACAGGGGAGGGTCACAGATACGCAGTATTTT.

The V and J genes are TRBV5-1 and TRBJ1-1, with TRBD1 as a possible D gene (6 bases). From germline, CDR1 is SGHRS and CDR2 YFSETQ. This CDR3 has 15 residues. Trimming took off 3 bases at V and 4 bases at J, with 16 bases between the two ends. This CDR3 is CASSSDGGRSTEAFF. The CDR3, as DNA: TGCGCCAGCAGCTCCGACGGGGGGCGAAGCACTGAAGCTTTCTTT.

This chain uses TRBV6-1 with TRBJ2-7; 9 bases map to TRBD2. The trim removed 7 bases at V and 6 bases at J, leaving 7 bases unmatched. Germline V gene lookup returns CDR1 MNHNS and CDR2 SASEGT. The CDR3 consists of 13 residues. The CDR3 loop is CASKRAGGSEQYF. The CDR3 DNA sequence: TGTGCCAGCAAGAGAGCGGGAGGCTCCGAGCAGTACTTC.

The chain uses TRBV5-1 and TRBJ1-1; D perhaps matches TRBD1 (5 bases). The CDR3 has 14 residues. V was clipped by 4 bases and J by 1 base, with 11 bases between them. The germline V gene has CDR1 SGHRS and CDR2 YFSETQ. CDR3 bases: TGCGCCAGCAGCGGGGGGACGAGGAACACTGAAGCTTTCTTT. This translates into CASSGGTRNTEAFF.

The chain is built from TRBV10-3 and TRBJ2-5; 7 bases fit TRBD2. Germline CDR1 ENHRY, CDR2 SYGVKD. CDR3 length: 17 amino acids. V shed 0 bases and J 4 bases; nucleotides not matched to a gene: 11. The CDR3 nucleotides are TGTGCCATCAGTGAGTCGAAAACTACTAGCGCGTTAGAGACCCAGTACTTC. Its protein is CAISESKTTSALETQYF.

The rearrangement uses TRBV28 and TRBJ1-2, with 11 bases matching TRBD1. Germline-derived CDR1 and CDR2 are MDHEN and SYDVKM. There are 15 residues in the CDR3. The V and J ends lost 4 bases and 6 bases, in that order; junction bases with no gene match: 7. In nucleotides, the CDR3 is TGTGCCAGCAGTTCTCCGGGACAGGGGGGGAATGGCTACACCTTC. This gives the protein CASSSPGQGGNGYTF.

The CDR3 here is CATSRTGNDYGYTF. The DNA for the CDR3 is TGTGCCACCAGCAGGACAGGGAACGACTATGGCTACACCTTC. The V and J genes are TRBV15 and TRBJ1-2, with 7 bases fitting TRBD1. Losses at the gene ends were 3 bases for V and 3 bases for J; bases not matched to a gene: 4. Germline V CDR1 and CDR2: LNHNV, YYDKDF (reference sequence). This CDR3 comprises 14 residues. The full variable domain, in which reference TRBV15 and TRBJ1-2 provide the parts outside the CDR3, is DAMVIQNPRYQVTQFGKPVTLSCSQTLNHNVMYWYQQKSSQAPKLLFHYYDKDFNNEADTPDNFQSRRPNTSFCFLDIRSPGLGDTAMYLCATSRTGNDYGYTFGSGTRLTVV.

V and J are TRBV13 and TRBJ2-7, with D unclear. Germline CDR1 reads PRHDT; CDR2 reads FYEKMQ (reference sequence). Trimming stripped 1 base from V and 6 bases from J, with 13 bases between. CDR3 length: 14 amino acids. In DNA, the CDR3 is TGTGCCAGCAGCTTAGAGGGATCCCTGGGCGAGCAGTACTTC. It yields the protein CASSLEGSLGEQYF. The entire variable domain, with the rest obtained from reference TRBV13 and TRBJ2-7, is as follows: AAGVIQSPRHLIKEKRETATLKCYPIPRHDTVYWYQQGPGQDPQFLISFYEKMQSDKGSIPDRFSAQQFSDYHSELNMSSLELGDSALYFCASSLEGSLGEQYFGPGTRLTVT.

The chain combines TRBV7-2 with TRBJ2-6; 14 positions agree with TRBD2. This CDR3 region has 19 residues. CDR1 is SGHTA and CDR2 is FQGNSA in the germline V gene. With 6 bases clipped from V and 0 bases from J, the junction kept 7 bases outside the gene matches. DNA for the CDR3: TGTGCCAGCAGGTTGAGACTAGCGGGAGGGAGCTCTGGGGCCAACGTCCTGACTTTC. It encodes CASRLRLAGGSSGANVLTF. The full variable domain, with the rest looked up from reference TRBV7-2 and TRBJ2-6, is GAGVSQSPSNKVTEKGKDVELRCDPISGHTALYWYRQSLGQGLEFLIYFQGNSAPDKSGLPSDRFSAERTGGSVSTLTIQRTQQEDSAVYLCASRLRLAGGSSGANVLTFGAGSRLTVL.

This chain uses TRBV28 with TRBJ2-4; D ambiguous. Germline values: CDR1 MDHEN, CDR2 SYDVKM. The CDR3 totals 15 residues. Trimming cost V 4 bases and J 0 bases, with 10 bases left between them. The CDR3 region is CASSSPTLAKNIQYF. Written as DNA, the CDR3 is TGTGCCAGCAGTTCCCCCACCTTAGCCAAAAACATTCAGTACTTC.

The chain combines TRBV4-2 with TRBJ2-3, with TRBD2 identical over 8 bases. The CDR3 sequence is 17 residues long. Germline V gene data show CDR1 as LGHNA and CDR2 as YNFKEQ. V was clipped by 3 bases and J by 4 bases; unmatched bases: 12. This CDR3 is CASSQTGAGGGADTQYF. The CDR3 region has the DNA TGTGCCAGCAGCCAGACTGGGGCGGGAGGAGGGGCAGATACGCAGTATTTT.

This clone was counted between two and nine times. The J gene is TRBJ1-4, the V gene TRBV7-2; D gene uncertain. CDR3 length: 16 amino acids. Germline loops: CDR1 SGHTA, CDR2 FQGNSA. Trimming shortened V by 4 bases and J by 4 bases, and 16 bases separated the two germline ends. DNA for the CDR3: TGTGCCAGCAGCTCGGATGACCCGAGAAATAATGAAAAACTGTTTTTT. Its translation: CASSSDDPRNNEKLFF.

The rearrangement links TRBV7-9 to TRBJ1-4; D not resolved. Germline CDR1 is SEHNR and CDR2 is FQNEAQ (reference sequence). There are 15 residues in the CDR3. V lost 6 bases and J lost 8, with 19 bases in between. The CDR3 DNA is TGTGCCAGCAGAGAATTTTCGGGTGGTGGGGAAAAACTGTTTTTT. Translation: CASREFSGGGEKLFF.

The gene calls are TRBV18 and TRBJ2-5; D gene uncertain. Germline CDR1 is KGHSH and CDR2 is LQKENI. The CDR3 totals 14 residues. Trimming pared 0 bases from V and 3 bases from J, leaving 8 bases between. The CDR3 DNA reads TGTGCCAGCTCACCACCTTTTAAAGAAGAGACCCAGTACTTC. Its protein is CASSPPFKEETQYF.

This rearrangement joins TRBV5-4 to TRBJ2-3, with D unclear. V was pared by 0 bases and J by 1 base, with 3 bases between. CDR3 length: 13 residues. Germline CDR1 and CDR2: SGHNT and YYREEE (reference sequence). The CDR3 coding sequence is TGTGCCAGCAGCTTGGTAGGCACAGATACGCAGTATTTT. It yields the protein CASSLVGTDTQYF.

This clone was observed many times. The chain carries TRBV11-2 and TRBJ2-3; D gene unclear. Germline loops: CDR1 SGHAT, CDR2 FQNNGV. The CDR3 is made up of 10 amino acids. V lost 5 bases, J lost 3 bases, and 0 bases lay in between. DNA for the CDR3: TGTGCCAGCAGCACAGATACGCAGTATTTT. Translating gives CASSTDTQYF.

V and J are TRBV9 and TRBJ2-6; D unclear. The length of the CDR3 is 15 residues. Germline V lookup: CDR1 SGDLS, CDR2 YYNGEE. The V gene lost 3 bases and the J gene lost 2 bases, with 9 bases spanning the gap. CDR3 region: CASSAGGTGANVLTF. The CDR3 region has the DNA TGTGCCAGCAGCGCCGGTGGGACTGGGGCCAACGTCCTGACTTTC.

This chain uses TRBV11-3 with TRBJ2-3; TRBD2 agrees at 15 bases. V lost 5 bases to trimming and J lost 4 bases; unmatched junction nucleotides: 4. The V gene's germline CDR1 is SGHNT and CDR2 YENEEA. The CDR3 is made up of 16 amino acids. The CDR3 here is CASSQGLAGGSDTQYF. Here the CDR3 DNA reads TGTGCCAGCAGCCAGGGACTAGCGGGGGGTTCAGATACGCAGTATTTT.

V gene TRBV4-2 combines with J gene TRBJ1-5, with 7 bases that match TRBD1. Germline V gives CDR1 LGHNA, CDR2 YNFKEQ. This CDR3 spans 15 amino acids. Losses at the gene ends were 3 bases for V and 7 bases for J; bases not matched to a gene: 9. In DNA form, the CDR3 reads TGTGCCAGCAGCCACGCCACAGGGGAGGGCCAGCCCCAGCATTTT. Its protein is CASSHATGEGQPQHF.

The CDR3 nucleotides read TGTGCCAGCAGTTATCAGGGGGGCAGCAATCAGCCCCAGCATTTT. It translates to CASSYQGGSNQPQHF. This chain connects TRBV28 to TRBJ1-5, with TRBD1 identical over 7 bases. This CDR3 comprises 15 residues. Germline V CDR1 and CDR2: MDHEN, SYDVKM. The trim removed 4 bases at V and 1 base at J, leaving 4 bases unmatched.

This clone was seen more than once but under ten times. The rearrangement joins TRBV29-1 to TRBJ2-1; 9 nucleotides match TRBD2. V lost 6 bases and J lost 5; bases outside the gene matches: 8. CDR3 length equals 14 residues. The germline V gene encodes CDR1 SQVTM and CDR2 ANQGSEA. The CDR3, as DNA: TGCAGCGTGATTTCCGGGACTAGCAACAATGAGCAGTTCTTC. It codes for CSVISGTSNNEQFF.

This chain joins TRBV6-5 and TRBJ1-4; 7 bases are a match to TRBD1. V lost 2 bases and J lost 5; bases outside the gene matches: 2. CDR1 is MNHEY, CDR2 SVGAGI, per germline. The CDR3 sequence is 14 residues long. The CDR3 spells CASSYRQGNEKLFF. CDR3 nucleotides: TGTGCCAGCAGTTACCGACAGGGAAATGAAAAACTGTTTTTT.

The chain employs TRBV7-3 and TRBJ2-1; D is unresolved. CDR3 length: 14 residues. V was trimmed by 0 bases and J by 10 bases, leaving 13 bases between them. Germline assignment: CDR1 SGHTA and CDR2 FQGTGA. This CDR3 is CASSLTKGSQEQFF. In nucleotides, the CDR3 is TGTGCCAGCAGCTTAACAAAGGGAAGTCAAGAGCAGTTCTTC.

CDR3: CASSEALTGTHQPQHF. CDR3 in DNA: TGTGCCAGCAGTGAAGCGCTAACAGGGACCCATCAGCCCCAGCATTTT. The V and J genes are TRBV6-1 and TRBJ1-5; D is perhaps TRBD1 (6 bases). Trimming took 0 bases from V and 5 from J, leaving 14 bases between them. The germline CDR1 and CDR2 sequences are MNHNS and SASEGT. The CDR3 is 16 residues long.

The rearrangement uses TRBV5-4 and TRBJ1-3; D may be TRBD1 (5 bases). Germline loops: CDR1 SGHNT, CDR2 YYREEE (reference sequence). The V gene lost 0 bases and the J gene lost 4 bases, with 8 bases spanning the gap. This CDR3 is 14 amino acids long. CDR3 sequence (DNA): TGTGCCAGCAGCTTGGCCTCAGGGGGAAACACCATATATTTT. Translation: CASSLASGGNTIYF.

The genes are TRBV19 and TRBJ2-6; no firm D call. The germline V gene encodes CDR1 LNHDA and CDR2 SQIVND (reference sequence). V was clipped by 5 bases and J by 0 bases, with 8 bases between them. The CDR3 is 15 amino acids. CDR3 protein: CASSGRSSGANVLTF. The DNA of the CDR3 is TGTGCCAGTAGTGGTCGGAGCTCTGGGGCCAACGTCCTGACTTTC.